This T cell receptor beta chain was identified during a study of response to subunit inactivated influenza vaccine. TCRdb passed the RT-PCR reads through MiXCR, listing each CDR3 protein once. The sample shows about 570,000 distinct CDR3 sequences, approximately 11% of them seen only once. The CDR3 covers 15 residues. The germline gives CDR1 SGHVS, CDR2 FQNEAQ. The J segment lost 4 bases and the V segment lost 5 bases, leaving 10 bases of the junction unmatched. A further study also used this sample, focusing on T cells expressing NK-cell markers. That work adds: In generating TCR beta cDNA, 5'RACE template switching with UMIs was used. Among eight sequenced donors, seven carried HCMV seropositivity while one was seronegative.

The V gene is TRBV7-8, the J gene TRBJ2-7; 8 bases are shared with TRBD1. The TCR originated in a man aged 50 to 59 who received an inactivated influenza vaccine. Material: PBMCs from blood, obtained on the day of vaccination. CDR3 nucleotide sequence: TGTGCCAGCAGCCCCTACCGGGACAGGAGGTACGAGCAGTACTTC. It codes for CASSPYRDRRYEQYF.